One T cell receptor (beta chain) is described in this entry. J was trimmed by 3 bases and V by 5 bases; bases with no gene match: 13. The germline CDR1 and CDR2 sequences are SGHVS and FQNEAQ. This CDR3 comprises 17 residues. This entry is derived from a study of blood T cell repertoires in COVID-19. Only in-frame clones appear in the TCRdb table, and some are missing; sequencing was by immunoSEQ multiplex PCR. The data show 150,000 to 200,000 clones, roughly 85% seen once. The sequenced material came from peripheral blood. The genes are TRBV7-8 and TRBJ1-3, with 7 nucleotides matching TRBD1. This sequence originates from a woman in her sixties or seventies with acute or convalescent COVID-19. The CDR3 sequence: CASSSQTGPHFGNTIYF. The CDR3 nucleotides are TGTGCCAGCAGCAGCCAGACAGGGCCCCATTTTGGAAACACCATATATTTT.